This is a list of T cell receptor beta chains from one sample in a study of regulatory T cells in long-lasting Graves disease. In TCRdb, the multiplex PCR reads were re-called with MiXCR into one record per CDR3 protein. The profile shows 550,000 to 700,000 distinct CDR3 sequences, roughly 16% of them singletons. The same data also contributed to another study, on T cells in Graves' hyperthyroidism and ophthalmopathy.

Sample: peripheral blood mononuclear cells (PBMCs), taken at new diagnosis, from a patient treated with antithyroid drugs. Receptors were obtained from a man aged 18-30 years with Graves disease. Each CDR3 is given with its conserved first and last residue. A D gene is named only where the DNA matches it firmly. Clone size, where shown, is once, few, many, or a class for clones that have expanded.

V gene: TRBV7-8
J gene: TRBJ1-2
D gene: -
clone size: many
CDR3 protein: CASSFAGAGGYTF
CDR3 DNA: TGTGCCAGCAGCTTCGCAGGGGCAGGCGGCTACACCTTC

V gene: TRBV19
J gene: TRBJ1-2
D gene: -
clone size: -
CDR3 protein: CASTPRGASANYGYTF
CDR3 DNA: TGTGCCAGTACCCCGCGGGGGGCTTCAGCTAACTATGGCTACACCTTC

V gene: TRBV30
J gene: TRBJ2-2
D gene: -
clone size: many
CDR3 protein: CAWSYGSAGELFF
CDR3 DNA: TGTGCCTGGAGTTACGGGAGCGCCGGGGAGCTGTTTTTT

V gene: TRBV2
J gene: TRBJ2-4
D gene: TRBD2
clone size: many
CDR3 protein: CASTAGLAVLAKNIQYF
CDR3 DNA: TGTGCCAGCACCGCTGGACTAGCGGTACTAGCCAAAAACATTCAGTACTTC

V gene: TRBV7-8
J gene: TRBJ1-1
D gene: -
clone size: many
CDR3 protein: CASSLVGGWGANTEAFF
CDR3 DNA: TGTGCCAGCAGCTTAGTTGGGGGCTGGGGGGCGAACACTGAAGCTTTCTTT

V gene: TRBV19
J gene: TRBJ1-1
D gene: -
clone size: -
CDR3 protein: CASSIVGGTRAEAFF
CDR3 DNA: TGTGCCAGTAGTATAGTAGGGGGGACTCGGGCCGAAGCTTTCTTT

V gene: TRBV2
J gene: TRBJ1-1
D gene: TRBD1
clone size: once
CDR3 protein: CASSAHLLGTGMNTEAFF
CDR3 DNA: TGTGCCAGCAGTGCCCACTTGTTGGGGACAGGAATGAACACTGAAGCTTTCTTT

V gene: TRBV2
J gene: TRBJ2-1
D gene: TRBD2
clone size: few
CDR3 protein: CASSPRGGMNEQFF
CDR3 DNA: TGTGCCAGCAGCCCACGGGGGGGGATGAATGAACAGTTCTTC

V gene: TRBV11-1
J gene: TRBJ2-1
D gene: TRBD1
clone size: many
CDR3 protein: CASSDRTGRTYNEQFF
CDR3 DNA: TGTGCCAGCAGCGACCGGACAGGGAGAACTTACAATGAGCAGTTCTTC

V gene: TRBV5-1
J gene: TRBJ2-3
D gene: TRBD2
clone size: once
CDR3 protein: CASSFASGLAVTDTQYF
CDR3 DNA: TGCGCCAGCAGCTTCGCCTCGGGACTAGCGGTCACAGATACGCAGTATTTT

V gene: TRBV7-9
J gene: TRBJ2-3
D gene: -
clone size: few
CDR3 protein: CASSPRVAAGTDTQYF
CDR3 DNA: TGTGCCAGCAGCCCCCGGGTAGCAGCAGGCACAGATACGCAGTATTTT

V gene: TRBV20-1
J gene: TRBJ2-1
D gene: -
clone size: -
CDR3 protein: CSAEDLREAFNGQFF
CDR3 DNA: TGCAGTGCTGAAGATCTCAGGGAGGCTTTCAATGGGCAGTTCTTC

V gene: TRBV5-1
J gene: TRBJ2-7
D gene: -
clone size: -
CDR3 protein: CASSLVGRRVLWYEQYF
CDR3 DNA: TGCGCCAGCAGCTTGGTAGGACGCAGGGTACTTTGGTACGAGCAGTACTTC

V gene: TRBV12-3/TRBV12-4
J gene: TRBJ1-1
D gene: -
clone size: many
CDR3 protein: CASRRGGSMNTEAFF
CDR3 DNA: TGTGCCAGCAGGCGTGGGGGGTCCATGAACACTGAAGCTTTCTTT

V gene: TRBV28
J gene: TRBJ1-1
D gene: TRBD1
clone size: -
CDR3 protein: CASSFGGGTVNTEAFF
CDR3 DNA: TGTGCCAGCAGTTTCGGAGGGGGGACAGTGAACACTGAAGCTTTCTTT

V gene: TRBV18
J gene: TRBJ1-5
D gene: TRBD1
clone size: -
CDR3 protein: CASSHRDSVGNQPQHF
CDR3 DNA: TGTGCCAGCTCACATCGGGACAGTGTAGGCAATCAGCCCCAGCATTTT

V gene: TRBV6-2/TRBV6-3
J gene: TRBJ2-5
D gene: TRBD1
clone size: many
CDR3 protein: CASSSLQGTQETQYF
CDR3 DNA: TGTGCCAGCAGTTCCCTACAGGGGACACAAGAGACCCAGTACTTC

V gene: TRBV15
J gene: TRBJ1-2
D gene: -
clone size: -
CDR3 protein: CATSRDSSGTYGYTF
CDR3 DNA: TGTGCCACCAGCAGAGATTCTTCCGGGACCTATGGCTACACCTTC

V gene: TRBV10-2
J gene: TRBJ2-6
D gene: -
clone size: few
CDR3 protein: CASSGPGLSGANVLTF
CDR3 DNA: TGCGCCAGCAGTGGCCCCGGACTCTCCGGGGCCAACGTCCTGACTTTC

V gene: TRBV24-1
J gene: TRBJ2-1
D gene: -
clone size: many
CDR3 protein: CATSDPEGSAFKYNEQFF
CDR3 DNA: TGTGCCACCAGTGATCCGGAGGGGAGTGCCTTCAAATACAATGAGCAGTTCTTC